Shown below are 19 T cell receptor beta chains from a single sample sequenced in a study of CD8+ T cells in alopecia areata. Extraction and reverse transcription of RNA yielded cDNA as the sequencing template. The table came from immunoSEQ multiplex PCR; TCRdb's copy has only in-frame clones and leaves some out. The sample has more than 200,000 clones; 67% are singletons. Here the sequenced sample was CD4+ T cells sorted from blood, taken at week 0. The source is a human donor with alopecia areata.

This sequence joins TRBV5-1 and TRBJ2-7; D gene ambiguous. Germline loops: CDR1 SGHRS, CDR2 YFSETQ. Trimming cost V 3 bases and J 6 bases, with 10 bases left between them. The CDR3 covers 12 residues. The CDR3 sequence: CASSSKPGEQYF. As DNA, the CDR3 is TGCGCCAGCAGCTCCAAACCGGGCGAGCAGTACTTC.

The V gene is TRBV7-9, the J gene TRBJ1-1; D unresolved. V gave up 1 base and J gave up 5 bases, with 8 bases separating them. Germline loops: CDR1 SEHNR, CDR2 FQNEAQ (reference sequence). The CDR3 is made up of 13 amino acids. The CDR3 nucleotides are TGTGCCAGCAGCTTAGGGAACCCTACTGAAGCTTTCTTT. Protein: CASSLGNPTEAFF.

J is TRBJ2-7 and V is TRBV30, with D possibly called TRBD1 or TRBD2 (5 bases each). Trimming removed 5 bases from V and 7 bases from J, with 21 bases in between. The CDR3 totals 14 residues. Germline V lookup: CDR1 GTSNPN, CDR2 SVGIG (reference sequence). The CDR3, as DNA: TGTGCCTGGGCTCCAATGAAGGGGCCGGGGGAGCAGTACTTC. Amino acids: CAWAPMKGPGEQYF.

This clone was found a few times. The chain carries TRBV29-1 and TRBJ1-1, with TRBD1 matching over 9 bases. The J segment lost 6 bases and the V segment lost 5 bases, leaving 10 bases of the junction unmatched. This CDR3 comprises 14 residues. Germline CDR1 is SQVTM and CDR2 is ANQGSEA. DNA of the CDR3: TGCAGCGTTAAGCCGGGACAGGGTGCCCCTGAAGCTTTCTTT. This gives the protein CSVKPGQGAPEAFF. Based on the CDR3 plus reference TRBV29-1 and TRBJ1-1, the full variable domain is SAVISQKPSRDICQRGTSLTIQCQVDSQVTMMFWYRQQPGQSLTLIATANQGSEATYESGFVIDKFPISRPNLTFSTLTVSNMSPEDSSIYLCSVKPGQGAPEAFFGQGTRLTVV.

The chain uses TRBV29-1 and TRBJ1-1; TRBD1 is a possible D gene (6 bases). Germline V gene sequence: CDR1 SQVTM, CDR2 ANQGSEA. This CDR3 spans 13 amino acids. V was pared by 4 bases and J by 3 bases, with 12 bases between. The DNA of the CDR3 is TGCAGCGTTGGGGACAAAAAGGACACTGAAGCTTTCTTT. Amino acid sequence: CSVGDKKDTEAFF. The entire variable domain, with the rest obtained from reference TRBV29-1 and TRBJ1-1, is as follows: SAVISQKPSRDICQRGTSLTIQCQVDSQVTMMFWYRQQPGQSLTLIATANQGSEATYESGFVIDKFPISRPNLTFSTLTVSNMSPEDSSIYLCSVGDKKDTEAFFGQGTRLTVV.

Comments on this clone: Other nucleotide sequences from this sample produce the same CDR3. The J gene is TRBJ1-1, the V gene TRBV11-2, with D unresolved. Trimming stripped 1 base from V and 0 bases from J, with 3 bases between. The germline gives CDR1 SGHAT, CDR2 FQNNGV. The CDR3 spans 13 residues. CDR3 nucleotide sequence: TGTGCCAGCAGCTTAGGACTGAACACTGAAGCTTTCTTT. It specifies CASSLGLNTEAFF. Filled out from reference TRBV11-2 and TRBJ1-1, the complete variable domain reads EAGVAQSPRYKIIEKRQSVAFWCNPISGHATLYWYQQILGQGPKLLIQFQNNGVVDDSQLPKDRFSAERLKGVDSTLKIQPAKLEDSAVYLCASSLGLNTEAFFGQGTRLTVV.

This rearrangement joins TRBV13 to TRBJ2-1, with D possibly matching TRBD2 (5 bases). The germline V and J ends were trimmed by 4 bases and 10 bases, with 8 bases remaining between them. The CDR3 is 11 residues long. From germline, CDR1 is PRHDT and CDR2 FYEKMQ (reference sequence). The CDR3 DNA sequence: TGTGCCAGCAGCTCTCGGGGAGAGCAGTTCTTC. Protein: CASSSRGEQFF.

For the CDR3, the DNA is TGTGCCAGCAGCTTAGACAGCTCGAGGGGGACTGAAGCTTTCTTT. Translating it yields CASSLDSSRGTEAFF. The chain is built from TRBV7-2 and TRBJ1-1; TRBD1 is a possible D gene (6 bases). CDR3 length: 15 amino acids. From germline, CDR1 is SGHTA and CDR2 FQGNSA. Trimming shortened V by 1 base and J by 5 bases, and 14 bases separated the two germline ends. Supplemented by reference TRBV7-2 and TRBJ1-1, the full variable domain reads GAGVSQSPSNKVTEKGKDVELRCDPISGHTALYWYRQSLGQGLEFLIYFQGNSAPDKSGLPSDRFSAERTGGSVSTLTIQRTQQEDSAVYLCASSLDSSRGTEAFFGQGTRLTVV.

The chain couples TRBV2 to TRBJ2-5; D might be TRBD1 (5 bases). CDR1 is SNHLY and CDR2 is FYNNEI in the germline V gene. The CDR3 has 13 amino acids. V was pared by 4 bases and J by 4 bases, with 10 bases between. CDR3: CASSGRQGETQYF. For the CDR3, the DNA is TGTGCCAGCAGTGGCCGGCAGGGAGAGACCCAGTACTTC.

This clone appeared a single time. The V and J genes are TRBV5-1 and TRBJ2-7; TRBD1 might be the D (5 bases). The V gene's germline CDR1 is SGHRS and CDR2 YFSETQ. Trimming removed 1 base at V and 3 bases at J, with 8 bases between. The CDR3 sequence is 13 residues long. The CDR3 region is CASSLIDSYEQYF. CDR3 sequence (DNA): TGCGCCAGCAGCTTGATCGACAGCTACGAGCAGTACTTC.

The chain carries TRBV9 and TRBJ2-7; no clear D gene. The CDR3 sequence is 14 residues long. Trimming removed 0 bases from V and 6 bases from J, with 13 bases in between. Germline V gives CDR1 SGDLS, CDR2 YYNGEE. Here the CDR3 DNA reads TGTGCCAGCAGCGTAGAGGAAGGGTCTGGCGAGCAGTACTTC. The encoded protein is CASSVEEGSGEQYF.

This rearrangement joins TRBV2 to TRBJ2-7, with D perhaps being TRBD1 or TRBD2 (5 bases each). Germline assignment: CDR1 SNHLY and CDR2 FYNNEI. V was trimmed by 3 bases and J by 2 bases, leaving 8 bases between them. The CDR3 has 13 amino acids. CDR3 nucleotides: TGTGCCAGCAGTGAGGGACCGACCTACGAGCAGTACTTC. It translates to CASSEGPTYEQYF. Supplemented by reference TRBV2 and TRBJ2-7, the full variable domain reads EPEVTQTPSHQVTQMGQEVILRCVPISNHLYFYWYRQILGQKVEFLVSFYNNEISEKSEIFDDQFSVERPDGSNFTLKIRSTKLEDSAMYFCASSEGPTYEQYFGPGTRLTVT.

The chain's CDR3 is CASSRAGELFF. In DNA, the CDR3 is TGTGCCAGCAGCCGGGCCGGGGAGCTGTTTTTT. The V and J genes are TRBV11-2 and TRBJ2-2; D is uncertain. Looked up from germline, CDR1 is SGHAT and CDR2 is FQNNGV. This CDR3 region has 11 residues. Trimming removed 5 bases from V and 6 bases from J, with 4 bases in between.

This clone was picked up one time. This chain joins TRBV30 and TRBJ1-5, with D tentatively TRBD1 (5 bases). The germline V gene has CDR1 GTSNPN and CDR2 SVGIG (reference sequence). V shed 0 bases and J shed 5 bases, with 11 bases lying between them. The CDR3 extends over 14 amino acids. CDR3 nucleotide sequence: TGTGCCTGGAGTGTAGCTAGAGGGGATCAGCCCCAGCATTTT. Translating gives CAWSVARGDQPQHF.

V usage is TRBV30 and J usage is TRBJ1-2; D may be TRBD1 (6 bases). Germline CDR1 GTSNPN, CDR2 SVGIG (reference sequence). This CDR3 is 18 amino acids long. Trimming stripped 0 bases from V and 3 bases from J, with 23 bases between. The CDR3, as DNA: TGTGCCTGGAGTGTTTCCGTTCGGGACAAGGGCAAGGACTATGGCTACACCTTC. Protein: CAWSVSVRDKGKDYGYTF. The variable domain in full, with the rest retrieved from reference TRBV30 and TRBJ1-2, is SQTIHQWPATLVQPVGSPLSLECTVEGTSNPNLYWYRQAAGRGLQLLFYSVGIGQISSEVPQNLSASRPQDRQFILSSKKLLLSDSGFYLCAWSVSVRDKGKDYGYTFGSGTRLTVV.

This sequence joins TRBV6-6 and TRBJ2-1, with 8 bases fitting TRBD2. The germline V gene encodes CDR1 MNHNY and CDR2 SVGAGI (reference sequence). V shed 8 bases, J shed 5 bases, and the junction held 11 bases outside the gene matches. The CDR3 is 15 residues long. In DNA form, the CDR3 reads TGTGCCAGCGGGCGTGGGAGCGGGGGACACAATGAGCAGTTCTTC. Protein sequence: CASGRGSGGHNEQFF.

The J gene is TRBJ2-5, the V gene TRBV6-5, with unresolved D. This CDR3 contains 14 residues. V lost 0 bases, J lost 1 base, and 6 bases lay in between. CDR1 is MNHEY and CDR2 is SVGAGI in the germline V gene. CDR3 nucleotide sequence: TGTGCCAGCAGTTACTCCCCCCGCCAAGAGACCCAGTACTTC. Protein sequence: CASSYSPRQETQYF.

This sequence joins TRBV29-1 and TRBJ2-3, with 7 bases fitting TRBD2. V dropped 4 bases and J dropped 2; count of bases not matched to a gene: 6. The CDR3 covers 14 residues. Looked up from germline, CDR1 is SQVTM and CDR2 is ANQGSEA. For the CDR3, the DNA is TGCAGCGTTGCCAATCTAGCGGCCACAGATACGCAGTATTTT. This translates into CSVANLAATDTQYF.

This clone has only a few counts. The chain couples TRBV29-1 to TRBJ2-7; weak D call: TRBD1 (5 bases). Trimming cost V 6 bases and J 2 bases, with 8 bases left between them. The CDR3 loop spans 11 amino acids. CDR1 and CDR2 (germline): SQVTM, ANQGSEA. DNA for the CDR3: TGCAGCGTGACAGAAGCCTACGAGCAGTACTTC. Protein sequence: CSVTEAYEQYF.